This T cell receptor beta chain appears in the sequencing data of a study of Ad26.COV2.S vaccination and SARS-CoV-2 variants (dated by TCRdb to the early 2020s). Notes on the research overall: Vaccine-arm donors were drawn from COV1001, a multicentre, randomized, double-blind, placebo-controlled phase I-IIa trial of Ad26.COV2.S in healthy adults. Dosing of Ad26.COV2.S was intramuscular, at either 5x10^10 or 1x10^11 viral particles, delivered as one shot or as two shots spaced 56 days apart. The specificity and breadth of SARS-CoV-2-reactive T cell receptors after Ad26.COV2.S vaccination were assessed by TCRbeta repertoire sequencing. A total of about 30 samples were included in the TCR-sequenced set, comprising roughly 19 Ad26.COV2.S vaccine recipients, 5 placebo recipients and 8 SARS-CoV-2 convalescent individuals. Participants in the trial were split at random into five groups of five each, receiving low-dose or high-dose Ad26.COV2.S once or twice, or else placebo on both occasions. Investigators remained blinded to trial group allocation during experiments and outcome assessment.

The immunoSEQ Assay was used to sequence TCRbeta CDR3 regions. After extraction, genomic DNA underwent amplification by bias-controlled multiplex PCR, followed by high-throughput sequencing. In the authors' own workflow: To quantify the absolute abundance of each unique TCRbeta CDR3 region, sequences were collapsed and filtered. Usable DNA was measured by amplifying reference genes present in all nucleated cells, and TCRbeta template counts were normalized to that usable DNA to estimate T cell fraction. Repertoire TCRs were annotated as SARS-CoV-2-specific by exact matching of V gene, CDR3 amino acid sequence and J gene to a known reactive TCR set. The reference SARS-CoV-2 TCR set was obtained from MIRA and was filtered for enrichment in COVID-19-positive ImmuneCODE repertoires, whereby public or cross-reactive TCRs were removed. Using the MIRA antigens, annotated TCRs were further analysed by specific ORF or by position within an ORF. Breadth was defined as the number of annotated unique rearrangements divided by the total number of unique productive rearrangements, and depth was defined as the summed frequency of the annotated unique rearrangements. Group comparisons of TCR breadth used two-sided Wilcoxon rank-sum tests. Drawn from immuneACCESS, this table holds only the in-frame rearrangements with V and J called that TCRdb kept. Clones are partly lost; checked studies trace under half to an unresolved V gene and leave the rest unexplained. The D gene and trimming were derived from the DNA, and the V and J assignments and clone size from that table. This sample holds some 520,000 clones; around 90% were observed only once. The ten largest clonotypes hold 9.5% to 15% of the sample.

Summary of the overall study and its limitations: The study was not powered to compare responses between vaccine doses or regimens. After vaccination, spike-specific CD8+ and CD4+ T cell responses were reported to show substantial breadth. The authors noted that total T cell responses may have been underestimated by the TCR breadth and depth analyses. Comparable non-spike TCR breadth was observed between vaccine and placebo recipients, consistent with only spike being contained in the vaccine. Spike-specific TCR breadth was higher in Ad26.COV2.S recipients than in placebo recipients (P = 0.0014).

In the paper's terms, the treatment or condition label means: about 20 received Ad26.COV2.S at low or high dose, single or two shots; about five received placebo; per-sample allocation not given. Repertoires of vaccine and placebo recipients were sequenced from samples collected on day 63 after the first injection. Between 29 July and 7 August 2020, Cohort 1b enrolled about two dozen adults aged 18-55 years at one site in Boston, USA. Ad26.COV2.S was a replication-incompetent adenovirus type 26 vector that expressed a prefusion-stabilized SARS-CoV-2 spike protein derived from the original Wuhan strain. This clone occurred once. Its antigen specificity is not known. There are no base qualities to consult, and no much larger clone falls within one base. Reading the germline V gene gives CDR1 KGHDR and CDR2 SFDVKD. Reading from cysteine to phenylalanine, the CDR3 counts 16 amino acids. Of all the DNA, just the CDR3 is kept, 48 bases in frame from base 1. V is pruned by 2 bases and J by 6 bases, leaving 5 bases of the junction without a gene match.

This sample comprised peripheral blood, obtained in a trial of Ad26.COV2.S vaccine versus placebo. The chain is encoded by TRBV24-1 joined to TRBJ2-1, with 11 bases aligning to TRBD2. This TCR was recovered from a person aged 18-65 years who received the Ad26.COV2.S COVID-19 vaccine or a placebo. CDR3 protein: CATSDSGLAEPNEQFF. The DNA sequence reads TGTGCCACCAGTGATTCGGGACTAGCGGAGCCCAATGAGCAGTTCTTC.